Each of the 17 T cell receptor beta chains below was sequenced from the same sample in a study of T cells in Graves' hyperthyroidism and ophthalmopathy. The source material, RNA transcripts, was used to amplify TCR beta CDR3 regions. The TCR CDR3 first-round RT-PCR relied on the HTBI primer set. A single record per CDR3 protein comes from TCRdb applying MiXCR to the multiplex PCR reads. The profile shows approximately 380,000 distinct CDR3 sequences, over 11% of them singletons. The sample was blood. Receptors originate from a man aged 50 or older with Graves' ophthalmopathy.

This clonotype was found a few times. The chain recombines TRBV5-4 with TRBJ2-1; TRBD2 aligns across 8 bases. Losses at the gene ends were 5 bases for V and 2 bases for J; bases not matched to a gene: 12. Germline loops: CDR1 SGHNT, CDR2 YYREEE (reference sequence). The CDR3 covers 17 residues. The CDR3 sequence: CASRPALAGGAYNEQFF. In nucleotides, the CDR3 is TGTGCCAGCAGACCCGCCCTAGCGGGTGGGGCCTACAATGAGCAGTTCTTC.

This rearrangement joins TRBV10-3 to TRBJ2-3; D ambiguous. Per the germline V gene, CDR1 is ENHRY and CDR2 is SYGVKD. The CDR3 extends over 13 amino acids. V lost 7 bases, J lost 1 base, and 9 bases lay in between. CDR3 amino acids: CAITTTGTDTQYF. The CDR3 nucleotides read TGTGCCATCACTACTACCGGCACAGATACGCAGTATTTT.

The chain has TRBV5-4 and TRBJ2-3; 12 positions agree with TRBD1. The CDR3 runs to 15 residues. Per germline, CDR1 SGHNT and CDR2 YYREEE (reference sequence). J was trimmed by 6 bases and V by 4 bases; bases with no gene match: 6. The CDR3 region has the DNA TGTGCCAGCAGCCGCCGGGACAGGGGGCAGGATACGCAGTATTTT. Translation: CASSRRDRGQDTQYF.

This clonotype showed up just a few times. In DNA form, the CDR3 reads TGTGCCAGCACACCGCACAGGGGGCGTCGAGACACTGAAGCTTTCTTT. It specifies CASTPHRGRRDTEAFF. The genes are TRBV6-2 or TRBV6-3 and TRBJ1-1; 9 nucleotides align to TRBD1. The CDR3 runs to 16 residues. Germline V gene lookup returns CDR1 MNHEY and CDR2 SVGEGT. The ends lost 7 bases at V and 3 bases at J; junction bases unmatched: 12.

This clonotype was recorded many times. This chain connects TRBV2 to TRBJ2-7, with 11 bases identical to TRBD2. V lost 4 bases, J lost 6 bases, and 8 bases stayed unmatched. The CDR3 has 15 amino acids. In germline, CDR1 is SNHLY, CDR2 FYNNEI. The CDR3 spells CASSALTSGSGEQYF. CDR3 nucleotide sequence: TGTGCCAGCAGTGCCCTCACTAGCGGGAGCGGCGAGCAGTACTTC.

This clonotype was seen only a few times. For the CDR3, the DNA is TGCAGTGCTAGTAGAAGGGTTGGCAATCAGCCCCAGCATTTT. This sequence encodes CSASRRVGNQPQHF. The V gene is TRBV20-1, the J gene TRBJ1-5; D is ambiguous. The CDR3 totals 14 residues. V was clipped by 3 bases and J by 2 bases, with 11 bases between them. In germline, CDR1 is DFQATT, CDR2 SNEGSKA (reference sequence).

This clonotype was seen ten or more times. J is TRBJ2-1 and V is TRBV2; 9 nucleotides match TRBD1. V was pared by 6 bases and J by 5 bases, with 5 bases of the junction left unmatched. CDR1 is SNHLY, CDR2 FYNNEI, per germline. The length of the CDR3 is 14 residues. CDR3 region: CASRPGQGNNEQFF. The DNA of the CDR3 is TGTGCCAGCAGACCGGGACAGGGAAACAATGAGCAGTTCTTC.

J is TRBJ2-2 and V is TRBV30, with a possible D match to TRBD2 (7 bases). V lost 0 bases, J lost 6 bases, and 11 bases lay in between. The CDR3 totals 14 residues. Germline V gene data show CDR1 as GTSNPN and CDR2 as SVGIG (reference sequence). The CDR3 region has the DNA TGTGCCTGGAGTGTCCTGGGGGGGCCCGGGGAGCTGTTTTTT. This encodes CAWSVLGGPGELFF.

This clonotype was counted ten times or more. The genes are TRBV20-1 and TRBJ1-2; TRBD1 matches at 9 bases. Germline V gives CDR1 DFQATT, CDR2 SNEGSKA (reference sequence). The junction had 6 bases not matched to a gene; V was cut back by 2 bases and J by 5 bases. The CDR3 runs to 14 residues. CDR3: CSARLRTGVYGYTF. The CDR3 DNA sequence: TGCAGTGCTAGATTGAGGACAGGGGTTTATGGCTACACCTTC.

Points on this clonotype: One end of the junction does not line up with germline, which may come from a read error. V is TRBV29-1 and J is TRBJ2-1; a weak D match, TRBD1 (6 bases). The germline gives CDR1 SQVTM, CDR2 ANQGSEA. The CDR3 sequence is 12 residues long. The CDR3 reads CSVPGVGDERFF. The DNA for the CDR3 is TGCAGCGTTCCAGGGGTAGGCGATGAGCGGTTCTTC.

This clonotype was seen many times. This rearrangement joins TRBV19 to TRBJ2-7; 8 bases align to TRBD2. Trimming at V came to 4 bases and at J to 3 bases, leaving 8 bases not matched to a gene. In germline, CDR1 is LNHDA, CDR2 SQIVND (reference sequence). The CDR3 contains 15 residues. The CDR3 coding sequence is TGTGCCAGTAGTACGACCGGGACTAGGCGCTACGAGCAGTACTTC. Amino acid sequence: CASSTTGTRRYEQYF.

This clonotype has ten or more counts. The V gene is TRBV5-1, the J gene TRBJ2-1; 9 bases line up with TRBD1. The CDR3 loop spans 15 amino acids. Germline V gene sequence: CDR1 SGHRS, CDR2 YFSETQ. The V segment lost 0 bases and the J segment 3 bases; nucleotides outside the gene matches: 1. The CDR3 spells CASSLAGQGYNEQFF. CDR3 bases: TGCGCCAGCAGCTTGGCGGGACAGGGCTACAATGAGCAGTTCTTC.

The rearrangement uses TRBV9 and TRBJ1-2; 7 bases are a match to TRBD1. The CDR3 is made up of 13 amino acids. Losses at the gene ends were 7 bases for V and 4 bases for J; bases not matched to a gene: 7. Per the germline V gene, CDR1 is SGDLS and CDR2 is YYNGEE. The CDR3 DNA follows: TGTGCCAGCTGGGGACAGTCTTCCTATGGCTACACCTTC. It encodes CASWGQSSYGYTF.

This clonotype was counted at least ten times. The gene calls are TRBV12-3 or TRBV12-4 and TRBJ2-7, with 10 bases lining up with TRBD1. The trim removed 5 bases at V and 3 bases at J, leaving 7 bases unmatched. This CDR3 comprises 15 residues. CDR3 amino acids: CASSPRDRGNYEQYF. DNA for the CDR3: TGTGCCAGCAGTCCCCGGGACAGGGGTAACTACGAGCAGTACTTC.

This clonotype was counted ten times or more. The genes are TRBV12-3 or TRBV12-4 and TRBJ2-7, with 7 bases matching TRBD2. The CDR3 sequence is 17 residues long. V lost 1 base, J lost 5 bases, and 14 bases stayed unmatched. The CDR3 loop is CASSLEVGGSVTHEQYF. The CDR3 DNA follows: TGTGCCAGCAGTTTAGAGGTCGGCGGGAGTGTAACCCACGAGCAGTACTTC.

The chain employs TRBV10-3 and TRBJ2-7; D is undetermined. The better agreement between TRBJ2-1 and the DNA end casts doubt on the J call. The CDR3 sequence is 13 residues long. Germline CDR1 and CDR2: ENHRY and SYGVKD. The DNA of the CDR3 is TGTGCCGCACGGCGGACGGATGCCTACGAGCAGTTCTTC. The encoded protein is CAARRTDAYEQFF.

This clonotype has ten or more counts. The V and J genes are TRBV20-1 and TRBJ2-7; 7 positions agree with TRBD2. Germline CDR1 and CDR2: DFQATT and SNEGSKA (reference sequence). The CDR3 is 14 amino acids. The J segment lost 3 bases and the V segment lost 3 bases, leaving 8 bases of the junction unmatched. Here the CDR3 reads CSARFARENYEQYF. The CDR3 DNA is TGCAGTGCTAGGTTCGCGCGGGAGAACTACGAGCAGTACTTC.